The T cell receptor beta chain under discussion was sequenced for a study of shared T cell receptors in the human thymus. The method was immunoSEQ multiplex PCR; TCRdb's version includes in-frame clones alone and lacks a portion of them. The sample includes 650,000 to 950,000 clones, approximately 83% of them seen just once. Germline CDR1 MGHRA, CDR2 YSYEKL. The CDR3 runs to 13 residues. Deletions cut 4 bases from V and 5 bases from J, with 11 bases between. The sample also formed part of further work on human thymus T cells. That report adds: It was healthy Finnish infants having corrective surgery for congenital heart defects who were the donors. Thymus specimens were resections from corrective heart surgery. The authors found apparently biased V and J gene usage in thymic and blood repertoires. Related research reported highly overlapping thymic repertoires among unrelated individuals.

Material for sequencing was thymocytes. The chain has TRBV4-1 and TRBJ2-5; weak D call: TRBD2 (5 bases). The receptor was isolated from a girl less than two years old with a congenital heart defect. CDR3 region: CASSPLGGETQYF. DNA for the CDR3: TGCGCCAGCAGCCCGCTGGGCGGGGAGACCCAGTACTTC.